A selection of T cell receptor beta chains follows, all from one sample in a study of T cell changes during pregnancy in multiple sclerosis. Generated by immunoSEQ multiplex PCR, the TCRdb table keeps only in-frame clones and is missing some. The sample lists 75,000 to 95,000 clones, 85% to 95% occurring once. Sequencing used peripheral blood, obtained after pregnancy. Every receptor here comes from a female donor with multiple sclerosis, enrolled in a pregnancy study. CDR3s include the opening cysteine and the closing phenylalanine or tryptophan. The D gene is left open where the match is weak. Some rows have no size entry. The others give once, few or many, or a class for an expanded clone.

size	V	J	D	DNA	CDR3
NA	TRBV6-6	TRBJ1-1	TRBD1	TGTGCCAGCAGTTACTCCCTACAGGGGTTTGAAGCTTTCTTT	CASSYSLQGFEAFF
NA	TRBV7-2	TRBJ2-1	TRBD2	TGTGCCAGCAGCCCCCCTTTAAGCAGCGGGAGTCCCCTTCTCTTC	CASSPPLSSGSPLLF
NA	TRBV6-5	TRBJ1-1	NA	TGTGCCAGCAGCCGGCAGAGAGGCACTGAAGCTTTCTTT	CASSRQRGTEAFF
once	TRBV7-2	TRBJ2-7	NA	TGTGCCAGCAGCGTCAGGGAGGCCCGAGGATTATACGAGCAGTACTTC	CASSVREARGLYEQYF
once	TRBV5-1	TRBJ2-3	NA	TGCGCCAGCAGCGTGACAGGAGCTAGCACAGATACGCAGTATTTT	CASSVTGASTDTQYF
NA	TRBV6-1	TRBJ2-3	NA	TGTGCCAGCAGTGGGACCCCGGGACTCAGAACAGATACGCAGTATTTT	CASSGTPGLRTDTQYF
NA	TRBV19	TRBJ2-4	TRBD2	TGTGCCAGTAGTATAGATCAGCGGGGGTACATTCAGTACTTC	CASSIDQRGYIQYF
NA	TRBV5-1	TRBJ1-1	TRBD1	TGCGCCAGCAGCTGGGGGGACAGGGCCGACACTGAAGCTTTCTTT	CASSWGDRADTEAFF
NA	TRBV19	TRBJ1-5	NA	TGTGCCAGTCGAGATTCCGGTAGCAATCAGCCCCAGCATTTT	CASRDSGSNQPQHF
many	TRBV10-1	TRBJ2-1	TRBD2	TGCGCCAGCCAAGGGACTAGCGGGAGCTACAATGAGCAGTTCTTC	CASQGTSGSYNEQFF
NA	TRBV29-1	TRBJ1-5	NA	TGCAGCGTGGCTGACAACAATCAGCCCCAGCATTTT	CSVADNNQPQHF
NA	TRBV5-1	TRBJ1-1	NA	TGCGCCAGCAGCTTGGTTTACCGGGGTGCGAACACTGAAGCTTTCTTT	CASSLVYRGANTEAFF
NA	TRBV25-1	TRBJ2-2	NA	TGTGCCAGCAGTGAATGGGGGCTAGGGAACACCGGGGAGCTGTTTTTT	CASSEWGLGNTGELFF
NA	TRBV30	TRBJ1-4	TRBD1	TGTGCCTGGAGTGTCGGGACAGGGGGCCCTTTTGAAAAACTGTTTTTT	CAWSVGTGGPFEKLFF
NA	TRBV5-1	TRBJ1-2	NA	TGCGCCAGCAGCTCGGACATTCTCTATGGCTACACCTTC	CASSSDILYGYTF
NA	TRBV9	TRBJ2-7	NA	TGTGCCAGCAGCGTGGAGACGGCTAGCTCCTACGAGCAGTACTTC	CASSVETASSYEQYF
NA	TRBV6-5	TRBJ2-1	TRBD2	TGTGCCAGCAGTTACTCGCTAGCGGGAGCTGAGCAGTTCTTC	CASSYSLAGAEQFF
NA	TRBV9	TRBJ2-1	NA	TGTGCCAGCAGCCCGGCGGGGCCCTACAATGAGCAGTTCTTC	CASSPAGPYNEQFF
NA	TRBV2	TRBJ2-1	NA	TGTGCCAGCAGCGGTATTCCAACTAGTAACTATGAGCAGTTCTTC	CASSGIPTSNYEQFF